Presented here are 21 T cell receptor beta chains from one specimen sequenced in a study of shared clonotypes between healthy human individuals. TCRdb's table, derived via immunoSEQ multiplex PCR, lists solely in-frame clones and lacks some. Altogether fewer than 2.5 million clones are present, 90% to 95% being singletons, with the ten largest covering 0.36%. The sample taken for sequencing was naive CD4+ T cells from PBMCs. Subset of the sample: CD45RA+ positively selected. The receptors here all came from a man aged 18-30 years in good health. Some clones in this sample may be carry-over from other donors' samples.

The table lists this clone with a few counts. The chain links TRBV18 to TRBJ1-3; D call uncertain. This CDR3 contains 13 residues. CDR1 is KGHSH and CDR2 is LQKENI in the germline V gene. V lost 6 bases and J lost 2, with 8 bases in between. The CDR3, as DNA: TGTGCCAGCTCCGGCGGGGCTGGAAACACCATATATTTT. Its translation is CASSGGAGNTIYF.

This clone was found once. The chain carries TRBV4-3 and TRBJ2-7; D might be TRBD2 (6 bases). V was cut by 6 bases and J by 3 bases, with 21 bases left in between. The germline CDR1 and CDR2 sequences are LGHNA and YSLEER. The CDR3 loop spans 16 amino acids. The CDR3 sequence is CASSNNVGAGNYEQYF. The CDR3 nucleotides are TGCGCCAGCAGTAACAACGTAGGGGCGGGGAACTACGAGCAGTACTTC.

The genes are TRBV7-9 and TRBJ1-1, with D tentatively TRBD1 (6 bases). V lost 7 bases and J lost 1, with 10 bases in between. Germline assignment: CDR1 SEHNR and CDR2 FQNEAQ (reference sequence). The CDR3 contains 13 residues. The CDR3 region is CASKGQPNTEAFF. CDR3 bases: TGTGCCAGCAAGGGACAACCGAACACTGAAGCTTTCTTT.

The chain carries TRBV27 and TRBJ2-2; D unresolved. The ends were cut back, 4 bases at V and 2 bases at J, with 14 bases in the middle. There are 16 residues in the CDR3. Germline CDR1 and CDR2: MNHEY and SMNVEV (reference sequence). This CDR3 reads CASSYRIAANTGELFF. CDR3 in DNA: TGTGCCAGCAGTTACCGCATCGCAGCAAACACCGGGGAGCTGTTTTTT.

This rearrangement joins TRBV19 to TRBJ2-7; TRBD2 agrees at 9 bases. From germline, CDR1 is LNHDA and CDR2 SQIVND (reference sequence). CDR3 length equals 13 residues. Germline trimming cut 5 bases from V and 3 bases from J; bases unmatched to any gene: 2. The CDR3, as DNA: TGTGCCAGTAGTTCTAGCGGGATCTACGAGCAGTACTTC. Translating it yields CASSSSGIYEQYF.

A remark on this clone: The sample carries other DNA sequences with the same CDR3. The chain combines TRBV29-1 with TRBJ2-7; no clear D gene. The germline V and J ends were trimmed by 4 bases and 3 bases, with 7 bases remaining between them. This CDR3 is 11 amino acids long. Per the germline V gene, CDR1 is SQVTM and CDR2 is ANQGSEA. This CDR3 reads CSVAGDYEQYF. The CDR3 region has the DNA TGCAGCGTTGCTGGGGACTACGAGCAGTACTTC.

This clone appeared a few times. This chain uses TRBV29-1 with TRBJ2-2, with D hard to call. Germline V lookup: CDR1 SQVTM, CDR2 ANQGSEA. The CDR3 consists of 12 residues. The V end lost 5 bases, the J end lost 7 bases, and 11 bases lay between the germline ends. This chain's CDR3 is CSVNQVSGELFF. The CDR3, as DNA: TGCAGCGTTAATCAGGTCAGCGGGGAGCTGTTTTTT.

The chain couples TRBV11-2 to TRBJ1-3; TRBD1 might be the D (6 bases). The CDR3 spans 15 residues. With 4 bases removed from V and 4 bases from J, the gap between germline ends came to 14 bases. CDR1 and CDR2 from the germline V gene are SGHAT and FQNNGV. CDR3 residues: CASSYRVGSGNTIYF. The DNA for the CDR3 is TGTGCCAGCAGCTACAGGGTAGGATCCGGAAACACCATATATTTT.

V usage is TRBV28 and J usage is TRBJ1-5; D is unclear. This CDR3 is 17 amino acids long. The V and J ends lost 1 base and 0 bases respectively, with 13 bases between them. From germline, CDR1 is MDHEN and CDR2 SYDVKM. The CDR3 DNA is TGTGCCAGCAGTTTATACCGGAGCGGATATAGCAATCAGCCCCAGCATTTT. This translates into CASSLYRSGYSNQPQHF.

The chain is built from TRBV6-1 and TRBJ2-2; D gene uncertain. This CDR3 contains 14 residues. The V gene's germline CDR1 is MNHNS and CDR2 SASEGT. V dropped 0 bases and J dropped 5 bases, with 7 bases sitting between them. As DNA, the CDR3 is TGTGCCAGCAGTGAAGCGCTGGGGACCGGGGAGCTGTTTTTT. This encodes CASSEALGTGELFF.

The rearrangement joins TRBV6-6 to TRBJ2-1; 7 bases agree with TRBD1. The CDR3 covers 15 residues. The V and J ends lost 0 bases and 6 bases, in that order; junction bases with no gene match: 5. Germline V gene sequence: CDR1 MNHNY, CDR2 SVGAGI (reference sequence). The CDR3 sequence is CASSYSTGYGNEQFF. The CDR3 DNA reads as TGTGCCAGCAGTTACTCGACAGGGTATGGCAATGAGCAGTTCTTC.

Worth noting for this clone: The same CDR3 is also encoded by other DNA sequences in this sample. The chain carries TRBV10-3 and TRBJ1-2; D perhaps matches TRBD1 (6 bases). There are 14 residues in the CDR3. Trimming shortened V by 0 bases and J by 4 bases, and 9 bases separated the two germline ends. Germline loops: CDR1 ENHRY, CDR2 SYGVKD. This chain's CDR3 is CAISESGGAYGYTF. DNA of the CDR3: TGTGCCATCAGTGAGTCGGGGGGGGCCTATGGCTACACCTTC.

The rearrangement joins TRBV2 to TRBJ2-7, with TRBD1 identical over 11 bases. CDR3 length equals 14 residues. Germline V gene lookup returns CDR1 SNHLY and CDR2 FYNNEI. V was clipped by 7 bases and J by 2 bases; unmatched bases: 4. CDR3 DNA: TGTGCCAGCAATCGGGACAGGGGGGCCTACGAGCAGTACTTC. It codes for CASNRDRGAYEQYF.

The chain uses TRBV7-3 and TRBJ2-3; D remains ambiguous. V gave up 5 bases and J gave up 5 bases, with 11 bases separating them. The CDR3 loop spans 13 amino acids. The germline V gene has CDR1 SGHTA and CDR2 FQGTGA. The CDR3 here is CASSLLFQDTQYF. DNA for the CDR3: TGTGCCAGCAGCCTTCTATTCCAAGATACGCAGTATTTT.

This sequence joins TRBV2 and TRBJ2-2; D possibly corresponds to TRBD1 (6 bases). Germline V gives CDR1 SNHLY, CDR2 FYNNEI. This CDR3 spans 14 amino acids. Deletions cut 8 bases from V and 3 bases from J, with 13 bases between. In DNA, the CDR3 is TGTGCCAGCTTCCTGGGGGCGGACACCGGGGAGCTGTTTTTT. It translates to CASFLGADTGELFF.

The chain employs TRBV7-8 and TRBJ1-3; tentative D call: TRBD1 (5 bases). There are 16 residues in the CDR3. Per germline, CDR1 SGHVS and CDR2 FQNEAQ. V dropped 1 base and J dropped 4 bases, with 14 bases sitting between them. The CDR3 DNA sequence: TGTGCCAGCAGCTTAGAGCGGACGGGGGGAGGAAACACCATATATTTT. It yields the protein CASSLERTGGGNTIYF. Full variable domain (remainder filled in from reference TRBV7-8 and TRBJ1-3): GAGVSQSPRYKVAKRGQDVALRCDPISGHVSLFWYQQALGQGPEFLTYFQNEAQLDKSGLPSDRFFAERPEGSVSTLKIQRTQQEDSAVYLCASSLERTGGGNTIYFGEGSWLTVV.

The rearrangement uses TRBV15 and TRBJ2-3, with TRBD1 matching 9 bases. The germline gives CDR1 LNHNV, CDR2 YYDKDF (reference sequence). This CDR3 comprises 14 residues. With 2 bases clipped from V and 4 bases from J, the junction kept 1 base outside the gene matches. The CDR3 here is CATSRRTGADTQYF. CDR3 coding DNA: TGTGCCACCAGCAGAAGGACAGGGGCAGATACGCAGTATTTT.

The chain joins TRBV7-2 to TRBJ2-1; no clear D gene. The CDR3 sequence is 16 residues long. Germline CDR1 SGHTA, CDR2 FQGNSA. V lost 1 base to trimming and J lost 3 bases, with 13 bases between them. The CDR3: CASSLGGGSLYNEQFF. CDR3 DNA sequence: TGTGCCAGCAGCTTAGGCGGTGGTTCCCTCTACAATGAGCAGTTCTTC. Combining the CDR3 with reference TRBV7-2 and TRBJ2-1 gives the whole variable domain GAGVSQSPSNKVTEKGKDVELRCDPISGHTALYWYRQSLGQGLEFLIYFQGNSAPDKSGLPSDRFSAERTGGSVSTLTIQRTQQEDSAVYLCASSLGGGSLYNEQFFGPGTRLTVL.

The chain carries TRBV2 and TRBJ2-7, with D uncertain. The CDR3 has 11 residues. Trimming pared 8 bases from V and 3 bases from J, leaving 8 bases between. Germline V gene data show CDR1 as SNHLY and CDR2 as FYNNEI. The CDR3 DNA reads as TGTGCCAGCGTTTTCGGCTACGAGCAGTACTTC. Its translation: CASVFGYEQYF.

The V gene is TRBV18, the J gene TRBJ1-2; 7 nucleotides agree with TRBD1. J was trimmed by 1 base and V by 3 bases; bases with no gene match: 2. The CDR3 covers 14 residues. Per germline, CDR1 KGHSH and CDR2 LQKENI. Written as DNA, the CDR3 is TGTGCCAGCTCACCGACAGGGCATAACTATGGCTACACCTTC. Translating gives CASSPTGHNYGYTF.

The sample holds one count of this clone. The rearrangement links TRBV10-3 to TRBJ2-7; D remains ambiguous. Per germline, CDR1 ENHRY and CDR2 SYGVKD. CDR3 length: 14 amino acids. V dropped 5 bases and J dropped 0 bases, with 11 bases sitting between them. CDR3 nucleotide sequence: TGTGCCATCAGTTTGACGCCAAGCTCCTACGAGCAGTACTTC. This gives the protein CAISLTPSSYEQYF.